This TCR beta chain derives from a study of cytomegalovirus exposure and HLA in healthy donors. PCR employed 60 Vbeta and 13 Jbeta primers. Repertoires were generated with immunoSEQ multiplex PCR, while TCRdb's copy carries only in-frame clones and drops some. The repertoire holds approximately 170,000 clones, about 85% seen once, with 1% in the top ten. The germline CDR1 and CDR2 sequences are MNHNS and SASEGT. V was shortened by 5 bases and J by 1 base, with 8 bases between the two germline ends. CDR3 length: 13 residues. The origin of this receptor is a boy aged 2 to 10 in good health and CMV-seronegative. The sequenced sample consisted of PBMCs. The chain is built from TRBV6-1 and TRBJ1-1, with D tentatively TRBD1 (6 bases). The CDR3 coding sequence is TGTGCCAGCAGTCGAGGGGGGAACACTGAAGCTTTCTTT. It encodes CASSRGGNTEAFF.